One sample yielded the 17 T cell receptor beta chains listed below, sequenced in a study of shared clonotypes between healthy human individuals. Some clones are missing from TCRdb's copy, which holds only in-frame ones; the method was immunoSEQ multiplex PCR. The data hold roughly 720,000 clones, with about 90% observed a single time. Sequencing used memory CD8+ T cells from PBMCs. Subset given: CD45RO+ cells pooled with CCR7-negative TemRA cells. These receptors were obtained from a man between 18 and 29 years old in good health. Some clones in this sample may be carry-over from other donors' samples.

The CDR3 nucleotides are TGTGCCAGCAGCCCCTATCGAAACCCTTATCAGGGTGAGCAGTTCTTC. Amino acids: CASSPYRNPYQGEQFF. The J gene is TRBJ2-1, the V gene TRBV9, with D perhaps matching TRBD1 (5 bases). The germline V gene has CDR1 SGDLS and CDR2 YYNGEE. The CDR3 is made up of 16 amino acids. Trimming removed 4 bases at V and 9 bases at J, with 23 bases between.

This clone appeared once. This sequence joins TRBV5-6 and TRBJ1-2, with D unclear. Between the trimmed V and J ends, which lost 4 bases and 2 bases, there was a span of 15 bases. Germline V gene data show CDR1 as SGHDT and CDR2 as YYEEEE. The length of the CDR3 is 15 residues. CDR3: CASSLEGGRNYGYTF. The DNA of the CDR3 is TGTGCCAGCAGCCTTGAAGGAGGGAGGAACTATGGCTACACCTTC.

The chain recombines TRBV4-2 with TRBJ2-7; 7 bases are a match to TRBD2. This CDR3 has 16 residues. Germline V gene data show CDR1 as LGHNA and CDR2 as YNFKEQ. V was clipped by 2 bases and J by 0 bases; unmatched bases: 7. CDR3 DNA sequence: TGTGCCAGCAGCCAAAGACTAGCCGAGAGCTCCTACGAGCAGTACTTC. Amino acid sequence: CASSQRLAESSYEQYF.

The chain carries TRBV7-8 and TRBJ1-1; no reliable D call. Trimming shortened V by 5 bases and J by 1 base, and 11 bases separated the two germline ends. The CDR3 is 14 amino acids. Germline V gene lookup returns CDR1 SGHVS and CDR2 FQNEAQ. Here the CDR3 DNA reads TGTGCCAGCAGCCCCTGGGAGACGAACACTGAAGCTTTCTTT. Its protein is CASSPWETNTEAFF.

The rearrangement uses TRBV29-1 and TRBJ2-2, with D perhaps matching TRBD2 (6 bases). In germline, CDR1 is SQVTM, CDR2 ANQGSEA. With 4 bases removed from V and 6 bases from J, the gap between germline ends came to 15 bases. The length of the CDR3 is 14 residues. CDR3 loop: CSVVVAGGAGELFF. CDR3 nucleotides: TGCAGCGTTGTGGTGGCCGGGGGAGCCGGGGAGCTGTTTTTT.

The gene calls are TRBV10-3 and TRBJ2-1; no clear D gene. Per the germline V gene, CDR1 is ENHRY and CDR2 is SYGVKD. This CDR3 contains 12 residues. V gave up 7 bases and J gave up 10 bases, with 14 bases separating them. The chain's CDR3 is CAINGVGREQFF. CDR3 nucleotides: TGTGCCATCAACGGAGTAGGCAGGGAGCAGTTCTTC.

In this sample, this clone turned up once. This chain uses TRBV7-2 with TRBJ1-1; the D gene is possibly TRBD1 (6 bases). Per germline, CDR1 SGHTA and CDR2 FQGNSA. The CDR3 extends over 16 amino acids. V shed 5 bases and J shed 3 bases, with 19 bases lying between them. This CDR3 is CASSARGGPIDTEAFF. DNA for the CDR3: TGTGCCAGCAGCGCCCGCGGGGGGCCTATCGACACTGAAGCTTTCTTT.

The chain combines TRBV27 with TRBJ2-1, with 13 nucleotides matching TRBD2. The CDR3 spans 16 residues. Germline CDR1 is MNHEY and CDR2 is SMNVEV (reference sequence). The ends lost 5 bases at V and 8 bases at J; junction bases unmatched: 9. CDR3 in DNA: TGTGCCAGCAGTCCCCTACTAGCGGGAGGGATAGATGAGCAGTTCTTC. This codes for CASSPLLAGGIDEQFF.

The J gene is TRBJ2-3, the V gene TRBV9; TRBD2 matches 8 bases. V lost 2 bases, J lost 1 base, and 3 bases stayed unmatched. Germline V gives CDR1 SGDLS, CDR2 YYNGEE. The CDR3 consists of 15 residues. This CDR3 reads CASSVASGRTDTQYF. The CDR3 coding sequence is TGTGCCAGCAGCGTCGCTAGCGGGCGCACAGATACGCAGTATTTT.

This clone was found many times. The DNA of the CDR3 is TGTGCCAGCAGTCACCGGGACAGGGGGTCAGAGGGCTACACCTTC. The encoded protein is CASSHRDRGSEGYTF. This rearrangement joins TRBV28 to TRBJ1-2; TRBD1 matches at 11 bases. CDR1 and CDR2 (germline): MDHEN, SYDVKM. The CDR3 loop spans 15 amino acids. Trimming took 5 bases from V and 8 from J; bases not matched to a gene: 10.

The CDR3 sequence: CASSLGDSLLGDTQYF. The CDR3 region has the DNA TGTGCCAGCAGCTTAGGGGACAGCCTTTTAGGGGATACGCAGTATTTT. The V gene is TRBV7-9, the J gene TRBJ2-3; TRBD1 matches 7 bases. The CDR3 has 16 amino acids. The junction had 10 bases not matched to a gene; V was cut back by 1 base and J by 6 bases. In germline, CDR1 is SEHNR, CDR2 FQNEAQ (reference sequence).

This clone was counted a single time. The rearrangement uses TRBV7-9 and TRBJ2-7; tentatively, D is TRBD1 or TRBD2 (5 bases each). V was trimmed by 5 bases and J by 3 bases, leaving 11 bases between them. The V gene's germline CDR1 is SEHNR and CDR2 FQNEAQ (reference sequence). This CDR3 has 13 amino acids. The CDR3, as DNA: TGTGCCAGCAGCGGGGGTGGGGACTACGAGCAGTACTTC. The encoded protein is CASSGGGDYEQYF.

The V gene is TRBV19, the J gene TRBJ2-7, with 7 bases matching TRBD1. Germline loops: CDR1 LNHDA, CDR2 SQIVND (reference sequence). V trimming: 5 bases; J trimming: 4 bases; junction bases outside the gene matches: 11. The CDR3 loop spans 15 amino acids. CDR3 region: CASSLRDSTRYEQYF. The CDR3 DNA sequence: TGTGCCAGTAGTCTCCGGGACAGCACTAGATACGAGCAGTACTTC.

The chain carries TRBV5-6 and TRBJ1-1; no clear D gene. The germline V gene has CDR1 SGHDT and CDR2 YYEEEE. Trimming removed 0 bases from V and 6 bases from J, with 12 bases in between. The CDR3 runs 14 residues. The CDR3 is CASSLVVAGSEAFF. The CDR3 region has the DNA TGTGCCAGCAGCTTGGTCGTAGCCGGCTCTGAAGCTTTCTTT. Filled out from reference TRBV5-6 and TRBJ1-1, the complete variable domain reads DAGVTQSPTHLIKTRGQQVTLRCSPKSGHDTVSWYQQALGQGPQFIFQYYEEEERQRGNFPDRFSGHQFPNYSSELNVNALLLGDSALYLCASSLVVAGSEAFFGQGTRLTVV.

The CDR3 protein is CASSLVSGTVRDTQYF. The CDR3 DNA is TGTGCCAGCAGCTTAGTTAGCGGGACGGTCCGAGATACGCAGTATTTT. The chain links TRBV13 to TRBJ2-3; TRBD2 agrees at 8 bases. CDR3 size: 16 residues. Germline CDR1 reads PRHDT; CDR2 reads FYEKMQ (reference sequence). The V gene end was trimmed by 1 base and the J gene end by 5 bases; junction bases not matched to a gene: 8. Complete variable domain (other parts from reference TRBV13 and TRBJ2-3): AAGVIQSPRHLIKEKRETATLKCYPIPRHDTVYWYQQGPGQDPQFLISFYEKMQSDKGSIPDRFSAQQFSDYHSELNMSSLELGDSALYFCASSLVSGTVRDTQYFGPGTRLTVL.

This chain links TRBV4-2 with TRBJ2-7; TRBD2 agrees at 8 bases. Germline loops: CDR1 LGHNA, CDR2 YNFKEQ. The CDR3 extends over 14 amino acids. Trimming removed 4 bases from V and 3 bases from J; junction bases left unmatched: 5. The CDR3 sequence is CASSPGGGFYEQYF. The CDR3 DNA sequence: TGTGCCAGCAGCCCGGGGGGGGGATTCTACGAGCAGTACTTC.

This clone turned up a few times. The chain couples TRBV30 to TRBJ1-2, with D maybe TRBD1 (5 bases). The V and J ends lost 3 bases and 10 bases respectively, with 15 bases between them. Germline CDR1 is GTSNPN and CDR2 is SVGIG (reference sequence). The CDR3 contains 12 residues. The CDR3, as DNA: TGTGCCTGGAGCTTGGGACCCGGTCTCTACACCTTC. Encoded protein: CAWSLGPGLYTF.